Below, 21 T cell receptor beta chains from the same sample are listed, as sequenced in a study of shared clonotypes between healthy human individuals (dated by TCRdb to 2020 to 2021). Library prep was done by the immunoSEQ multiplex PCR assay. The immuneACCESS repertoire file appears here via TCRdb, limited to in-frame rearrangements. These files lack a portion of the clones; in checked studies, under half of the deficit traces to unresolved V genes, and the cause of the others is not known. The sample table lists about 2.4 million clones, roughly 93% of them with a count of one. The ten biggest clones cover about 0.39% of the sample. The sample comprised naive CD4+ T cells from PBMCs. According to the study, the label for this sample's cell subset or site signals: CD45RA+ positively selected. Source of these receptors: a man aged 18 to 30 in good health. Some clones in this sample may be carry-over from other donors' samples.

V and J are TRBV6-1 and TRBJ2-7; tentative D call: TRBD1 (5 bases). Germline V gene data show CDR1 as MNHNS and CDR2 as SASEGT. This CDR3 comprises 15 residues. The germline V and J ends were trimmed by 6 bases and 0 bases, with 15 bases remaining between them. The CDR3 region is CASRTAQGSSYEQYF. The CDR3 DNA reads TGTGCCAGCAGGACCGCGCAGGGAAGCTCCTACGAGCAGTACTTC.

The chain joins TRBV14 to TRBJ1-1, with D tentatively TRBD1 (5 bases). Per germline, CDR1 SGHDN and CDR2 FVKESK. Trimming pared 1 base from V and 4 bases from J, leaving 16 bases between. CDR3 length: 16 residues. The CDR3 protein is CASSQVRPGGITEAFF. The CDR3 DNA is TGTGCCAGCAGCCAAGTCCGCCCCGGGGGGATCACTGAAGCTTTCTTT.

J is TRBJ1-1 and V is TRBV5-6; no clear D gene. V was clipped by 2 bases and J by 5 bases, with 7 bases between them. CDR3 length equals 12 residues. The germline gives CDR1 SGHDT, CDR2 YYEEEE. CDR3 in DNA: TGTGCCAGCAGCTTCACTCCTACTGAAGCTTTCTTT. Translation: CASSFTPTEAFF.

The chain recombines TRBV5-4 with TRBJ1-1; the D is unclear. CDR3 length equals 13 residues. V lost 1 base and J lost 3, with 7 bases in between. From germline, CDR1 is SGHNT and CDR2 YYREEE (reference sequence). Here the CDR3 reads CASSLWPYTEAFF. CDR3 nucleotide sequence: TGTGCCAGCAGCTTGTGGCCCTACACTGAAGCTTTCTTT.

The chain uses TRBV7-6 and TRBJ2-7, with D tentatively TRBD1 (5 bases). This CDR3 region has 15 residues. Germline V gene lookup returns CDR1 SGHVS and CDR2 FNYEAQ. Trimming took off 5 bases at V and 7 bases at J, with 21 bases between the two ends. This CDR3 is CASSHEDTTVSEQYF. CDR3 in DNA: TGTGCCAGCAGCCACGAGGACACCACAGTATCTGAGCAGTACTTC.

The chain employs TRBV7-2 and TRBJ2-1; the D is unclear. The CDR3 length is 13 residues. The V end lost 7 bases, the J end lost 0 bases, and 7 bases lay between the germline ends. CDR1 and CDR2 from the germline V gene are SGHTA and FQGNSA. CDR3 DNA sequence: TGTGCCAGCAAAAGGAGCTCCTACAATGAGCAGTTCTTC. Residues: CASKRSSYNEQFF.

The gene calls are TRBV7-6 and TRBJ2-5; D remains unclear. CDR3 length: 14 amino acids. The germline gives CDR1 SGHVS, CDR2 FNYEAQ. V was cut by 4 bases and J by 3 bases, with 12 bases left in between. The CDR3 nucleotides read TGTGCCAGCAGCTCTCGCCCGTCTGAAGAGACCCAGTACTTC. Translation: CASSSRPSEETQYF.

V is TRBV5-1 and J is TRBJ2-7; D possibly matches TRBD1 or TRBD2 (7 bases each). This CDR3 has 15 residues. In germline, CDR1 is SGHRS, CDR2 YFSETQ. Trimming pared 0 bases from V and 3 bases from J, leaving 13 bases between. The DNA for the CDR3 is TGCGCCAGCAGCTTGGCCAGCGGGGACAGCTACGAGCAGTACTTC. It encodes CASSLASGDSYEQYF. The whole variable domain, filled in from reference TRBV5-1 and TRBJ2-7, reads KAGVTQTPRYLIKTRGQQVTLSCSPISGHRSVSWYQQTPGQGLQFLFEYFSETQRNKGNFPGRFSGRQFSNSRSEMNVSTLELGDSALYLCASSLASGDSYEQYFGPGTRLTVT.

This clone was found once. The chain carries TRBV7-9 and TRBJ2-7; D not resolved. Deletions cut 1 base from V and 6 bases from J, with 10 bases between. The CDR3 consists of 13 residues. Germline V gene data show CDR1 as SEHNR and CDR2 as FQNEAQ (reference sequence). CDR3 residues: CASSLELDGEQYF. The DNA of the CDR3 is TGTGCCAGCAGCTTAGAATTAGATGGCGAGCAGTACTTC. Full variable domain (remainder filled in from reference TRBV7-9 and TRBJ2-7): DTGVSQNPRHKITKRGQNVTFRCDPISEHNRLYWYRQTLGQGPEFLTYFQNEAQLEKSRLLSDRFSAERPKGSFSTLEIQRTEQGDSAMYLCASSLELDGEQYFGPGTRLTVT.

The V gene is TRBV6-1, the J gene TRBJ2-7; no reliable D call. V was pared by 7 bases and J by 5 bases, with 9 bases between. This CDR3 has 11 amino acids. Germline assignment: CDR1 MNHNS and CDR2 SASEGT. The CDR3 is CASINWDEQYF. The CDR3 DNA reads as TGTGCCAGCATCAACTGGGACGAGCAGTACTTC.

This chain uses TRBV6-1 with TRBJ2-7; TRBD2 matches at 8 bases. CDR3 length: 14 amino acids. Germline CDR1 MNHNS, CDR2 SASEGT. V lost 3 bases and J lost 1; bases outside the gene matches: 2. CDR3 residues: CASSEPGGSYEQYF. CDR3 nucleotide sequence: TGTGCCAGCAGTGAGCCGGGAGGGTCCTACGAGCAGTACTTC.

This clone was picked up one time. The gene calls are TRBV7-9 and TRBJ2-5; 10 bases align to TRBD1. Germline V gives CDR1 SEHNR, CDR2 FQNEAQ (reference sequence). The CDR3 consists of 17 residues. The trim removed 6 bases at V and 1 base at J, leaving 11 bases unmatched. The CDR3 DNA follows: TGTGCCAGCAGGGGGACAGGGGCCCTAGGGTCCCAAGAGACCCAGTACTTC. It specifies CASRGTGALGSQETQYF.

The table lists this clone with a count of one. Other DNA sequences within the sample encode an identical CDR3. V is TRBV28 and J is TRBJ2-3; a possible D gene is TRBD2 (6 bases). V was shortened by 2 bases and J by 2 bases, with 11 bases between the two germline ends. This CDR3 has 15 amino acids. Germline V CDR1 and CDR2: MDHEN, SYDVKM. The CDR3 protein is CASSLAGLYTDTQYF. The CDR3 DNA follows: TGTGCCAGCAGTTTAGCGGGGCTATACACAGATACGCAGTATTTT.

V usage is TRBV7-9 and J usage is TRBJ2-7; perhaps TRBD1 as D (6 bases). The CDR3 contains 14 residues. Germline V CDR1 and CDR2: SEHNR, FQNEAQ (reference sequence). V was shortened by 5 bases and J by 1 base, with 12 bases between the two germline ends. The CDR3 region is CASSQTGQSYEQYF. The DNA for the CDR3 is TGTGCCAGCAGCCAAACAGGGCAATCCTACGAGCAGTACTTC.

The chain combines TRBV5-1 with TRBJ2-5; 7 nucleotides match TRBD1. From germline, CDR1 is SGHRS and CDR2 YFSETQ. This CDR3 has 14 residues. J was trimmed by 0 bases and V by 2 bases; bases with no gene match: 1. CDR3 in amino acids: CASSFGTDQETQYF. DNA for the CDR3: TGCGCCAGCAGCTTTGGGACAGACCAAGAGACCCAGTACTTC. Looking up the rest from reference TRBV5-1 and TRBJ2-5 gives the full variable domain: KAGVTQTPRYLIKTRGQQVTLSCSPISGHRSVSWYQQTPGQGLQFLFEYFSETQRNKGNFPGRFSGRQFSNSRSEMNVSTLELGDSALYLCASSFGTDQETQYFGPGTRLLVL.

The gene calls are TRBV7-3 and TRBJ1-1; 8 nucleotides line up with TRBD1. The CDR3 length is 14 residues. Germline loops: CDR1 SGHTA, CDR2 FQGTGA. The ends lost 6 bases at V and 4 bases at J; junction bases unmatched: 7. CDR3 in amino acids: CASSITGGITEAFF. CDR3 coding DNA: TGTGCCAGCAGTATAACAGGGGGAATCACTGAAGCTTTCTTT.

The chain joins TRBV6-6 to TRBJ1-3; D gene unclear. CDR1 MNHNY and CDR2 SVGAGI come from the germline V gene (reference sequence). Trimming removed 11 bases at V and 1 base at J, with 12 bases between. The CDR3 is made up of 13 amino acids. CDR3 residues: CASGRSSGNTIYF. The CDR3 DNA is TGTGCCTCCGGCCGCTCATCTGGAAACACCATATATTTT.

The DNA for the CDR3 is TGTGCCAGCAGCTTTTGGACTAGCGGGAGTAATACGGAGACCCAGTACTTC. Its translation: CASSFWTSGSNTETQYF. V and J are TRBV11-2 and TRBJ2-5; TRBD2 agrees at 13 bases. CDR1 is SGHAT and CDR2 is FQNNGV in the germline V gene. V lost 3 bases to trimming and J lost 5 bases; unmatched junction nucleotides: 9. The CDR3 is 17 amino acids.

This rearrangement joins TRBV7-3 to TRBJ1-1; TRBD1 is a possible D gene (6 bases). CDR1 SGHTA and CDR2 FQGTGA come from the germline V gene. This CDR3 spans 15 amino acids. Trimming took 10 bases from V and 0 from J, leaving 18 bases between them. CDR3 residues: CATKPTRDMNTEAFF. In DNA, the CDR3 is TGTGCCACCAAACCAACTAGGGACATGAACACTGAAGCTTTCTTT.

The chain is built from TRBV27 and TRBJ2-7, with D perhaps assigned TRBD1 or TRBD2 (5 bases each). In germline, CDR1 is MNHEY, CDR2 SMNVEV (reference sequence). Trimming removed 5 bases at V and 7 bases at J, with 24 bases between. This CDR3 is built from 16 residues. The DNA of the CDR3 is TGTGCCAGCAGTCGGGGCGGCGGTCCTTGGACGGGAGAGCAGTACTTC. It yields the protein CASSRGGGPWTGEQYF.

The chain uses TRBV6-1 and TRBJ1-2, with TRBD1 identical over 10 bases. The CDR3 extends over 13 amino acids. Per germline, CDR1 MNHNS and CDR2 SASEGT. Germline trimming cut 6 bases from V and 8 bases from J; bases unmatched to any gene: 6. The DNA for the CDR3 is TGTGCCAGCAGCAGGACAGGGGGGCTGGGCTACACCTTC. It codes for CASSRTGGLGYTF.